This entry lists 22 T cell receptor beta chains sequenced from one sample in a study of T cells in Graves' hyperthyroidism and ophthalmopathy. Researchers took RNA transcripts and amplified the TCR beta CDR3 regions from them. HTBI primers were employed in a first-round RT-PCR of the TCR CDR3. TCRdb independently ran MiXCR on the multiplex PCR reads; one entry per CDR3 protein. The data show 500,000 to 750,000 distinct CDR3 sequences, with more than 45% seen just once and around 8% held by the top ten. Source material: peripheral blood or thyroid tissue (not recorded which). These receptors were taken from a woman aged 18-35 years with Graves' hyperthyroidism.

The chain carries TRBV9 and TRBJ1-2; the match to TRBD1 covers 10 bases. Germline assignment: CDR1 SGDLS and CDR2 YYNGEE. The CDR3 totals 15 residues. Trimming cost V 4 bases and J 8 bases; bases outside gene matches: 11. CDR3 sequence reads: CASSLGQGTGLGYTF. The CDR3 nucleotides read TGTGCCAGCAGCTTGGGACAGGGGACAGGCCTGGGCTACACCTTC.

This clonotype came up many times. The chain combines TRBV15 with TRBJ2-7; D is uncertain. This CDR3 region has 15 residues. From germline, CDR1 is LNHNV and CDR2 YYDKDF (reference sequence). With 5 bases removed from V and 0 bases from J, the gap between germline ends came to 14 bases. The chain's CDR3 is CATSVVRRSSYEQYF. Written as DNA, the CDR3 is TGTGCCACCAGCGTGGTCAGGCGGAGCTCCTACGAGCAGTACTTC.

A word on this clonotype: The conserved closing phenylalanine or tryptophan is absent in this CDR3, likely reflecting a read error. The DNA is left out, because the CDR3 cannot be placed on it with certainty; the CDR3 is given as TCRdb lists it. The chain uses TRBV7-8 and TRBJ1-1; whether TRBD1, the table's D call, matches the DNA was not checked. The CDR3 sequence runs 12 residues, both termini included. Germline V gene sequence: CDR1 SGHVS, CDR2 FQNEAQ. The CDR3 is CASSFGQPGKNY.

At least ten counts were recorded for this clonotype. The rearrangement links TRBV14 to TRBJ2-7; D is unresolved. From germline, CDR1 is SGHDN and CDR2 FVKESK. V lost 1 base, J lost 0 bases, and 7 bases lay in between. The CDR3 has 14 residues. CDR3 protein: CASSQGLISYEQYF. The CDR3 DNA follows: TGTGCCAGCAGCCAAGGCCTGATCTCCTACGAGCAGTACTTC.

The chain is built from TRBV14 and TRBJ2-5; D is perhaps TRBD1 or TRBD2 (5 bases each). V was pared by 0 bases and J by 5 bases, with 10 bases between. The CDR3 runs 14 residues. Germline loops: CDR1 SGHDN, CDR2 FVKESK. The CDR3 is CASSQDWDRETQYF. CDR3 DNA sequence: TGTGCCAGCAGCCAAGATTGGGACCGGGAGACCCAGTACTTC.

The V gene is TRBV7-2, the J gene TRBJ1-4; D gene unclear. V lost 4 bases to trimming and J lost 3 bases, with 18 bases between them. CDR3 length: 17 residues. Germline CDR1 is SGHTA and CDR2 is FQGNSA. Here the CDR3 reads CASSSPPTRPANEKLFF. CDR3 nucleotide sequence: TGTGCCAGCAGCTCCCCTCCGACAAGGCCGGCTAATGAAAAACTGTTTTTT.

The chain uses TRBV19 and TRBJ2-7; tentative D call: TRBD2 (5 bases). The CDR3 is 12 amino acids. The germline V gene encodes CDR1 LNHDA and CDR2 SQIVND (reference sequence). V was clipped by 6 bases and J by 6 bases, with 12 bases between them. The CDR3 sequence: CASSRGRGEQYF. The CDR3 nucleotides read TGTGCCAGTAGCCGAGGGAGAGGCGAGCAGTACTTC. Full variable domain (outside the CDR3, taken from reference TRBV19 and TRBJ2-7): DGGITQSPKYLFRKEGQNVTLSCEQNLNHDAMYWYRQDPGQGLRLIYYSQIVNDFQKGDIAEGYSVSREKKESFPLTVTSAQKNPTAFYLCASSRGRGEQYFGPGTRLTVT.

The rearrangement links TRBV7-2 to TRBJ2-7; 7 bases fit TRBD1. This CDR3 has 13 amino acids. Per the germline V gene, CDR1 is SGHTA and CDR2 is FQGNSA. V shed 3 bases, J shed 9 bases, and the junction held 8 bases outside the gene matches. The CDR3 nucleotides read TGTGCCAGCAGCTTGGCCAACAGGGGCGGGCAGTACTTC. This encodes CASSLANRGGQYF.

As concerns this clonotype: This may be a read error: a much more frequent sequence differs by one nucleotide. The V gene is TRBV6-6, the J gene TRBJ1-1, with a possible D match to TRBD1 (5 bases). Germline loops: CDR1 MNHNY, CDR2 SVGAGI (reference sequence). CDR3 size: 14 residues. This chain's CDR3 is CANSYPGEGRLAFF. DNA for the CDR3: TGTGCCAACAGTTACCCCGGGGAGGGACGGTTGGCTTTCTTT.

This clonotype was counted only a few times. The chain combines TRBV20-1 with TRBJ1-2; 7 bases are shared with TRBD1. Germline CDR1 and CDR2: DFQATT and SNEGSKA (reference sequence). CDR3 length: 13 residues. The V segment lost 3 bases and the J segment 3 bases; nucleotides outside the gene matches: 4. CDR3 sequence: CSARRTGDYGYTF. In DNA, the CDR3 is TGCAGTGCTAGGAGGACAGGAGACTATGGCTACACCTTC.

This chain uses TRBV7-9 with TRBJ1-6; no definite D call. The CDR3 has 16 amino acids. Trimming took 1 base from V and 7 from J, leaving 14 bases between them. Germline-derived CDR1 and CDR2 are SEHNR and FQNEAQ (reference sequence). The chain's CDR3 is CASSLGGWGRNSPLHF. The CDR3 nucleotides read TGTGCCAGCAGCTTAGGCGGATGGGGTCGGAATTCACCCCTCCACTTT. Full variable domain (rest looked up from reference TRBV7-9 and TRBJ1-6): DTGVSQNPRHKITKRGQNVTFRCDPISEHNRLYWYRQTLGQGPEFLTYFQNEAQLEKSRLLSDRFSAERPKGSFSTLEIQRTEQGDSAMYLCASSLGGWGRNSPLHFGNGTRLTVT.

CDR3 sequence (DNA): TGTGCTAGTGGTTCTATCCCCCCCGACAGGGATAGCAATCAGCCCCAGCATTTT. Encoded protein: CASGSIPPDRDSNQPQHF. This sequence joins TRBV12-5 and TRBJ1-5; 7 nucleotides align to TRBD1. Germline values: CDR1 LGHNT, CDR2 FRNRAP. Trimming at V came to 4 bases and at J to 0 bases, leaving 12 bases not matched to a gene. The CDR3 has 18 residues.

The chain employs TRBV10-3 and TRBJ1-1; the D gene is possibly TRBD1 (5 bases). The germline V gene encodes CDR1 ENHRY and CDR2 SYGVKD. V was trimmed by 3 bases and J by 2 bases, leaving 19 bases between them. The CDR3 runs 17 residues. CDR3 residues: CAISDLASGTTNTEAFF. CDR3 DNA sequence: TGTGCCATCAGTGATCTAGCGTCAGGGACTACTAACACTGAAGCTTTCTTT.

The V and J genes are TRBV20-1 and TRBJ2-7, with D perhaps matching TRBD1 or TRBD2 (5 bases each). In germline, CDR1 is DFQATT, CDR2 SNEGSKA (reference sequence). The CDR3 loop spans 11 amino acids. The V and J ends lost 7 bases and 5 bases respectively, with 12 bases between them. Written as DNA, the CDR3 is TGCAGTGGCGATTTGGGGGACGAGCAGTACTTC. It yields the protein CSGDLGDEQYF.

This clonotype was observed once. Since a much larger clone is just one base distant, this may be a read error. The chain links TRBV7-3 to TRBJ2-5; the D gene is possibly TRBD2 (6 bases). The CDR3 runs to 14 residues. CDR1 and CDR2 from the germline V gene are SGHTA and FQGTGA. The DNA for the CDR3 is TGTGCCTGCAGCTTGGGGACTGGTGGTGGGACCCAGTACTTC. Protein product: CACSLGTGGGTQYF.

V is TRBV20-1 and J is TRBJ1-5, with 9 nucleotides matching TRBD1. Matching the DNA end better, TRBJ2-3 makes the J call doubtful. The CDR3 loop spans 15 amino acids. Germline V CDR1 and CDR2: DFQATT, SNEGSKA (reference sequence). CDR3 sequence reads: CSGEGGTGSPDTQYF. The CDR3 DNA reads as TGCAGTGGGGAGGGCGGGACAGGGAGCCCAGATACGCAGTATTTT.

The chain has TRBV4-1 and TRBJ2-5; D is possibly TRBD1 or TRBD2 (5 bases each). The length of the CDR3 is 14 residues. Trimming took 0 bases from V and 4 from J, leaving 9 bases between them. Germline V gene lookup returns CDR1 MGHRA and CDR2 YSYEKL. The CDR3 loop is CASSQDTGGETQYF. The CDR3 bases are TGCGCCAGCAGCCAAGATACTGGGGGAGAGACCCAGTACTTC.

Remarks on this clonotype: The junction shows a germline mismatch at one end, possibly a read error. This chain joins TRBV6-2 or TRBV6-3 and TRBJ2-3; D call uncertain. This CDR3 is built from 16 residues. Germline CDR1 MNHEY, CDR2 SVGEGT. The CDR3 DNA follows: TGTGCCAGCAGTGACTCGAGAGGCCTAAGCACAGATACGCAGTATTTT. It translates to CASSDSRGLSTDTQYF.

This clonotype was seen ten or more times. The rearrangement joins TRBV9 to TRBJ2-7; D ambiguous. This CDR3 contains 14 residues. Trimming removed 0 bases from V and 2 bases from J, with 9 bases in between. The germline V gene has CDR1 SGDLS and CDR2 YYNGEE. The CDR3 bases are TGTGCCAGCAGCGTAGATCCGGAGCCCTACGAGCAGTACTTC. Protein: CASSVDPEPYEQYF.

This clonotype was found a few times. The rearrangement uses TRBV7-8 and TRBJ2-6; 14 bases are shared with TRBD2. Germline trimming cut 5 bases from V and 2 bases from J; bases unmatched to any gene: 11. The length of the CDR3 is 20 residues. CDR1 is SGHVS and CDR2 is FQNEAQ in the germline V gene. The CDR3 sequence: CASSNRLAGGPKAGANVLTF. The CDR3 DNA reads as TGTGCCAGCAGCAATCGACTAGCGGGAGGGCCGAAAGCTGGGGCCAACGTCCTGACTTTC.

This chain uses TRBV29-1 with TRBJ1-2; D call uncertain. The CDR3 length is 12 residues. Trimming shortened V by 3 bases and J by 4 bases, and 9 bases separated the two germline ends. Germline loops: CDR1 SQVTM, CDR2 ANQGSEA. The CDR3 protein is CSVERDSYGYTF. CDR3 sequence (DNA): TGCAGCGTTGAGCGAGATAGCTATGGCTACACCTTC.

The chain couples TRBV7-2 to TRBJ1-2; D gene unclear. The germline V gene encodes CDR1 SGHTA and CDR2 FQGNSA. Trimming shortened V by 5 bases and J by 7 bases, and 11 bases separated the two germline ends. This CDR3 has 12 amino acids. The CDR3 DNA sequence: TGTGCCAGCAGCCCCGGGAATTCTGGCTACACCTTC. It translates to CASSPGNSGYTF.